This T cell receptor beta chain was identified in a study of T cells after yellow fever vaccination. The CDR3 spans 15 residues. Germline CDR1 is SGDLS and CDR2 is YYNGEE. V gave up 0 bases and J gave up 2 bases, with 9 bases separating them. TCRdb itself ran the 5' RACE reads through MiXCR, one entry per CDR3 protein. The table lists 300,000 to 400,000 distinct CDR3 sequences, under 15% of them singletons. The receptor comes from a man aged 18 to 30 who received the YFV17D yellow fever vaccine. V is TRBV9 and J is TRBJ1-3, with D unresolved. The sequencing here drew on CD4+ T cells sorted from PBMCs, taken 15 days after the yellow fever booster vaccination. The CDR3 reads CASSVEGSPGNTIYF. The DNA for the CDR3 is TGTGCCAGCAGCGTAGAGGGCAGTCCTGGAAACACCATATATTTT.